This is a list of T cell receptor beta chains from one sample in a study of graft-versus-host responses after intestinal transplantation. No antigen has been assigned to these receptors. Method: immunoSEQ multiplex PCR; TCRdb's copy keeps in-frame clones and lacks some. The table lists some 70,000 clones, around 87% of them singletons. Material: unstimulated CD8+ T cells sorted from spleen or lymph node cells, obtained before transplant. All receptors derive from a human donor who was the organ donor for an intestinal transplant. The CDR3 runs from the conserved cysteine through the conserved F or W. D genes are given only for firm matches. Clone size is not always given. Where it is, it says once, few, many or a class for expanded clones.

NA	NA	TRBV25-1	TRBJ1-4	CASTPDWGGEKLFF	TGTGCCAGCACCCCCGACTGGGGCGGGGAAAAACTGTTTTTT
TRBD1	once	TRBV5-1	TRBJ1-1	CASSIGPGQTTEAFF	TGCGCCAGCAGCATCGGACCGGGACAGACCACTGAAGCTTTCTTT
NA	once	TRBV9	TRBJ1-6	CASSRDGFYNSPLHF	TGTGCCAGCAGTCGAGACGGTTTTTATAATTCACCCCTCCACTTT
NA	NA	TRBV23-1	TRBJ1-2	CASKPHTF	TGCGCCAGCAAACCGCACACCTTC
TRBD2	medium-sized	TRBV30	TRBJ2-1	CAWSLAGVGEQFF	TGTGCCTGGAGTTTAGCGGGGGTCGGTGAGCAGTTCTTC
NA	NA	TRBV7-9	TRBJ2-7	CASSPRSYSYEQYF	TGTGCCAGCAGCCCCCGGTCGTACTCCTACGAGCAGTACTTC
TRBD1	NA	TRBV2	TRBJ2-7	CARGGPSSYEQYF	TGTGCCAGAGGGGGCCCTAGCTCCTACGAGCAGTACTTC
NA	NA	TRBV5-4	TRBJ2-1	CASSGPSDEQFF	TGTGCCAGCAGCGGCCCCTCCGATGAGCAGTTCTTC
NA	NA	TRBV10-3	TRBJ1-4	CAISEPPGRGHEKLFF	TGTGCCATCAGTGAGCCTCCGGGACGGGGGCACGAAAAACTGTTTTTT
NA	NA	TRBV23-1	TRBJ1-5	CASNPRKRVMNQPQHF	TGCGCCAGCAATCCCCGAAAGAGGGTGATGAATCAGCCCCAGCATTTT
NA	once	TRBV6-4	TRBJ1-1	CASSYSQVLDTEAFF	TGTGCCAGCAGTTACTCGCAGGTACTGGACACTGAAGCTTTCTTT